The 23 T cell receptor beta chains in this list originate from one sample, sequenced in a study of blood T cell repertoires in COVID-19. Method: immunoSEQ multiplex PCR; TCRdb's copy keeps in-frame clones and lacks some. The sample has about 28,000 clones, about 90% seen once. Sequenced sample: peripheral blood. The receptor set was obtained from a human donor in a cohort sampled during active COVID-19.

This chain connects TRBV30 to TRBJ1-3; D is ambiguous. Trimming stripped 0 bases from V and 0 bases from J, with 6 bases between. Per germline, CDR1 GTSNPN and CDR2 SVGIG (reference sequence). The CDR3 is 14 amino acids. The CDR3: CAWSVGGSGNTIYF. The DNA of the CDR3 is TGTGCCTGGAGTGTAGGAGGCTCTGGAAACACCATATATTTT.

The rearrangement links TRBV6-5 to TRBJ1-1, with 7 bases that match TRBD1. The CDR3 totals 13 residues. Unmatched junction bases numbered 4, after V lost 5 bases and J lost 4 bases. Germline V gene data show CDR1 as MNHEY and CDR2 as SVGAGI. CDR3 loop: CASSLDRVTEAFF. The CDR3 bases are TGTGCCAGCAGTCTCGACAGGGTCACTGAAGCTTTCTTT.

V and J are TRBV11-2 and TRBJ1-2; TRBD1 matches at 12 bases. Germline V CDR1 and CDR2: SGHAT, FQNNGV. The CDR3 has 15 amino acids. Trimming removed 3 bases from V and 7 bases from J; junction bases left unmatched: 6. The CDR3 nucleotides are TGTGCCAGCAGCTTGGGGGACAGGGGGCACGGTGGCTACACCTTC. The encoded protein is CASSLGDRGHGGYTF.

The chain is built from TRBV24-1 and TRBJ2-7, with 10 nucleotides matching TRBD1. The germline V gene has CDR1 KGHDR and CDR2 SFDVKD. The junction had 6 bases not matched to a gene; V was cut back by 4 bases and J by 1 base. The CDR3 loop spans 16 amino acids. The CDR3 sequence: CATSEIGTGVSYEQYF. CDR3 nucleotides: TGTGCCACCAGTGAGATCGGGACAGGGGTATCCTACGAGCAGTACTTC.

This chain links TRBV19 with TRBJ1-2; D gene unclear. Trimming left V 5 bases short and J 3 bases short, with 16 bases between. This CDR3 is 15 amino acids long. Germline-derived CDR1 and CDR2 are LNHDA and SQIVND (reference sequence). CDR3 amino acids: CASSSTRGTYYGYTF. For the CDR3, the DNA is TGTGCCAGTAGTTCAACGCGGGGAACTTACTATGGCTACACCTTC.

The chain is built from TRBV3-1 (or the pseudogene TRBV3-2) and TRBJ2-5; tentative D call: TRBD2 (7 bases). Trimming pared 8 bases from V and 5 bases from J, leaving 18 bases between. Germline V gene sequence: CDR1 LGHDT, CDR2 YNNKEL (reference sequence). The CDR3 length is 14 residues. CDR3 protein: CASSSTGGGETQYF. In DNA, the CDR3 is TGTGCCAGCTCATCCACGGGGGGCGGGGAGACCCAGTACTTC.

The rearrangement uses TRBV7-2 and TRBJ2-5, with TRBD2 as a possible D gene (6 bases). V was clipped by 3 bases and J by 4 bases, with 12 bases between them. The CDR3 extends over 14 amino acids. Germline V CDR1 and CDR2: SGHTA, FQGNSA. The CDR3, as DNA: TGTGCCAGCAGCTTCCCGCTGGGGGGAGAGACCCAGTACTTC. Protein product: CASSFPLGGETQYF.

V usage is TRBV19 and J usage is TRBJ1-5, with D possibly being TRBD1 (6 bases). Germline CDR1 LNHDA, CDR2 SQIVND (reference sequence). CDR3 length equals 19 residues. V was cut by 4 bases and J by 2 bases, with 24 bases left in between. The CDR3 loop reads CASSKFGTGLPGGNQPQHF. The CDR3 DNA reads as TGTGCCAGTAGTAAGTTCGGAACAGGGCTCCCCGGAGGCAATCAGCCCCAGCATTTT.

The rearrangement joins TRBV12-3 or TRBV12-4 to TRBJ1-6; a weak D match, TRBD1 (5 bases). The CDR3 spans 13 residues. The V end was cut by 5 bases, the J end by 7 bases, with 9 bases between. The CDR3 sequence: CASSPQANSPLHF. The CDR3, as DNA: TGTGCCAGCAGTCCACAGGCCAATTCACCCCTCCACTTT.

The chain carries TRBV5-1 and TRBJ1-3; perhaps TRBD1 as D (6 bases). Trimming cost V 7 bases and J 4 bases, with 18 bases left between them. Germline CDR1 reads SGHRS; CDR2 reads YFSETQ. This CDR3 region has 15 residues. The chain's CDR3 is CASPPRGGSGNTIYF. The CDR3 DNA sequence: TGCGCCAGCCCCCCTCGAGGGGGATCGGGAAACACCATATATTTT.

The V call is TRBV2, the J call TRBJ2-3; D gene uncertain. Per the germline V gene, CDR1 is SNHLY and CDR2 is FYNNEI. Trimming shortened V by 5 bases and J by 1 base, and 16 bases separated the two germline ends. This CDR3 is built from 16 residues. The CDR3 coding sequence is TGTGCCAGCAGTCCTTGGCGTGGGCAGGGCACAGATACGCAGTATTTT. Amino acid sequence: CASSPWRGQGTDTQYF.

This chain connects TRBV5-5 to TRBJ2-2; a weak D match, TRBD2 (6 bases). The CDR3 sequence is 15 residues long. V was trimmed by 4 bases and J by 2 bases, leaving 12 bases between them. Germline CDR1 SGHKS, CDR2 YYEKEE (reference sequence). The CDR3 DNA reads as TGTGCCAGCAGCCGAGGGACTTACAACACCGGGGAGCTGTTTTTT. Protein sequence: CASSRGTYNTGELFF. The full variable domain, with the rest looked up from reference TRBV5-5 and TRBJ2-2, is DAGVTQSPTHLIKTRGQQVTLRCSPISGHKSVSWYQQVLGQGPQFIFQYYEKEERGRGNFPDRFSARQFPNYSSELNVNALLLGDSALYLCASSRGTYNTGELFFGEGSRLTVL.

V is TRBV11-2 and J is TRBJ1-1, with D possibly being TRBD1 (6 bases). The CDR3 sequence is 15 residues long. Trimming left V 1 base short and J 4 bases short, with 13 bases between. The germline V gene encodes CDR1 SGHAT and CDR2 FQNNGV. The CDR3 loop is CASSLGTALTTEAFF. For the CDR3, the DNA is TGTGCCAGCAGCTTAGGGACAGCTTTGACCACTGAAGCTTTCTTT. The full variable domain, rest sourced from reference TRBV11-2 and TRBJ1-1, is EAGVAQSPRYKIIEKRQSVAFWCNPISGHATLYWYQQILGQGPKLLIQFQNNGVVDDSQLPKDRFSAERLKGVDSTLKIQPAKLEDSAVYLCASSLGTALTTEAFFGQGTRLTVV.

This chain connects TRBV2 to TRBJ2-2, with a tentative D call TRBD2 (6 bases). Trimming left V 10 bases short and J 6 bases short, with 15 bases between. CDR3 length: 13 amino acids. Germline V gene data show CDR1 as SNHLY and CDR2 as FYNNEI. The CDR3 sequence is CATTLKRAGELFF. The CDR3 coding sequence is TGTGCCACCACGCTAAAGCGGGCCGGGGAGCTGTTTTTT.

V usage is TRBV9 and J usage is TRBJ2-5, with 11 bases that match TRBD2. CDR3 length: 15 amino acids. Losses at the gene ends were 2 bases for V and 3 bases for J; bases not matched to a gene: 3. CDR1 is SGDLS, CDR2 YYNGEE, per germline. CDR3 protein: CASSVRGLAEETQYF. The DNA for the CDR3 is TGTGCCAGCAGCGTCCGGGGACTAGCGGAAGAGACCCAGTACTTC.

This chain connects TRBV5-6 to TRBJ2-1; TRBD2 matches 7 bases. Germline lookup yields CDR1 SGHDT and CDR2 YYEEEE. V was clipped by 2 bases and J by 7 bases; unmatched bases: 9. The CDR3 sequence is 15 residues long. CDR3 sequence: CASSFDGLVDNEQFF. CDR3 nucleotides: TGTGCCAGCAGCTTCGACGGACTAGTGGATAATGAGCAGTTCTTC. The full variable domain, rest sourced from reference TRBV5-6 and TRBJ2-1, is DAGVTQSPTHLIKTRGQQVTLRCSPKSGHDTVSWYQQALGQGPQFIFQYYEEEERQRGNFPDRFSGHQFPNYSSELNVNALLLGDSALYLCASSFDGLVDNEQFFGPGTRLTVL.

Remarks on this clone: Different DNA sequences within this sample yield the same CDR3. V and J are TRBV2 and TRBJ1-4; 7 nucleotides agree with TRBD1. With 6 bases clipped from V and 2 bases from J, the junction kept 6 bases outside the gene matches. CDR3 length: 15 residues. CDR1 is SNHLY, CDR2 FYNNEI, per germline. The CDR3 spells CASSETGQTNEKLFF. The CDR3 DNA is TGTGCCAGCAGCGAAACGGGACAGACTAATGAAAAACTGTTTTTT.

The V gene is TRBV19, the J gene TRBJ1-5, with TRBD1 matching 10 bases. Germline CDR1 LNHDA, CDR2 SQIVND (reference sequence). The J segment lost 6 bases and the V segment lost 4 bases, leaving 9 bases of the junction unmatched. The CDR3 loop spans 16 amino acids. CDR3 nucleotides: TGTGCCAGTAGTACTCCGCGACAGGGGGCGATTCAGCCCCAGCATTTT. Its translation is CASSTPRQGAIQPQHF.

The genes are TRBV6-1 and TRBJ1-5; D uncertain. The CDR3 runs to 19 residues. Germline lookup yields CDR1 MNHNS and CDR2 SASEGT. Trimming pared 0 bases from V and 1 base from J, leaving 19 bases between. The CDR3 nucleotides read TGTGCCAGCAGTGAAGCTGGAGGGTCTGGTAAAATCAGCAATCAGCCCCAGCATTTT. Its protein is CASSEAGGSGKISNQPQHF.

The chain is built from TRBV11-2 and TRBJ1-2; maybe TRBD1 (6 bases). The CDR3 length is 16 residues. Trimming removed 2 bases at V and 7 bases at J, with 20 bases between. Germline V gives CDR1 SGHAT, CDR2 FQNNGV. The CDR3 coding sequence is TGTGCCAGCAGCTTACTCCCCGGGGGGGGCTCTGGTGGCTACACCTTC. Translating gives CASSLLPGGGSGGYTF. Combining the CDR3 with reference TRBV11-2 and TRBJ1-2 gives the whole variable domain EAGVAQSPRYKIIEKRQSVAFWCNPISGHATLYWYQQILGQGPKLLIQFQNNGVVDDSQLPKDRFSAERLKGVDSTLKIQPAKLEDSAVYLCASSLLPGGGSGGYTFGSGTRLTVV.

This chain links TRBV19 with TRBJ1-1; tentative D call: TRBD1 (5 bases). The CDR3 loop spans 15 amino acids. CDR1 and CDR2 (germline): LNHDA, SQIVND (reference sequence). V was trimmed by 5 bases and J by 0 bases, leaving 13 bases between them. The CDR3 DNA reads as TGTGCCAGTAGTGACCCCGGACACCTGAACACTGAAGCTTTCTTT. This codes for CASSDPGHLNTEAFF.

This sequence joins TRBV2 and TRBJ2-1, with 10 bases identical to TRBD2. Germline V gene data show CDR1 as SNHLY and CDR2 as FYNNEI. The V gene end was trimmed by 3 bases and the J gene end by 6 bases; junction bases not matched to a gene: 5. The CDR3 covers 15 residues. The CDR3 nucleotides are TGTGCCAGCAGTGACCTAGCGGGGGCCGGCAATGAGCAGTTCTTC. Encoded protein: CASSDLAGAGNEQFF.

This clone was seen a single time. The J gene is TRBJ2-7, the V gene TRBV11-3; D call uncertain. V lost 1 base to trimming and J lost 3 bases, with 4 bases between them. CDR1 and CDR2 (germline): SGHNT, YENEEA. The CDR3 runs to 12 residues. CDR3 sequence reads: CASSLGDYEQYF. In DNA form, the CDR3 reads TGTGCCAGCAGCTTAGGCGACTACGAGCAGTACTTC.